What follows are 9 T cell receptor beta chains derived from one specimen sequenced in a study of identical twins (dated by TCRdb to 2016 to 2017). Library generation was performed with 5' RACE. The run used an Illumina HiSeq 2000. Through fastp at Q25 and MiXCR, TCRdb rebuilt clones from the public reads, retaining in-frame beta chains. For every CDR3 protein sequence, its rows merge into one entry that carries the most common genes and DNA. A total of roughly 230,000 distinct CDR3 sequences appear in this sample, 6.5% to 9.5% of them only once. Approximately 3% of the sample lies in the top ten. This same sample was also taken into another study, of yellow fever vaccine responses in identical twins.

The sample consisted of CD8+ T cells sorted from blood. Every receptor here comes from a woman aged 18-30 years in good health.

V and J are TRBV21-1 and TRBJ2-5; the table's D call TRBD1 went unverified against the DNA. TRBV21-1 is a recognized pseudogene. CDR3 size: 20 residues. The CDR3 nucleotides read TGTGCCAGCAGCAATGCGGGACAGGGCGTTAATTGTAGTACCAAAGAGACCCAGTACTTC. Its translation: CASSNAGQGVNCSTKETQYF.

This clonotype was found many times. The chain has TRBV21-1 and TRBJ2-7; the D call of TRBD1 is as the table states it, not checked on the DNA. TRBV21-1 is labeled a pseudogene. The CDR3 is 13 residues long. The CDR3 nucleotides read TGTGCCAGCAGCAAAGTGGGGGCCTACGAGCAGTACTTC. Residues: CASSKVGAYEQYF.

The chain has TRBV6-5 and TRBJ2-5; 8 positions agree with TRBD2. This CDR3 has 15 residues. V gave up 4 bases and J gave up 2 bases; unmatched junction bases: 6. Germline V gene sequence: CDR1 MNHEY, CDR2 SVGAGI. CDR3 loop: CASSSSGGSQETQYF. DNA for the CDR3: TGTGCCAGCAGTTCGTCGGGGGGGAGTCAAGAGACCCAGTACTTC.

This clonotype was counted between two and nine times. This chain connects TRBV7-6 to TRBJ2-7; D not certain. Germline values: CDR1 SGHVS, CDR2 FNYEAQ. The CDR3 consists of 14 residues. V was trimmed by 3 bases and J by 2 bases, leaving 11 bases between them. CDR3 bases: TGTGCCAGCAGCTTGGATCCGGCCGCCTACGAGCAGTACTTC. This encodes CASSLDPAAYEQYF. The variable domain in full, completed from reference TRBV7-6 and TRBJ2-7, reads GAGVSQSPRYKVTKRGQDVALRCDPISGHVSLYWYRQALGQGPEFLTYFNYEAQQDKSGLPNDRFSAERPEGSISTLTIQRTEQRDSAMYRCASSLDPAAYEQYFGPGTRLTVT.

V usage is TRBV28 and J usage is TRBJ2-7; TRBD2 aligns across 9 bases. Germline CDR1 MDHEN, CDR2 SYDVKM. The CDR3 totals 13 residues. Trimming removed 3 bases from V and 8 bases from J; junction bases left unmatched: 5. CDR3 sequence: CASSLAGGRQQYF. The CDR3 nucleotides are TGTGCCAGCAGTTTGGCGGGGGGGCGACAGCAGTACTTC.

This clonotype was detected only a few times. V is TRBV12-3 or TRBV12-4 and J is TRBJ1-6; possible D gene TRBD1, 6 bases. The CDR3 has 14 amino acids. Trimming shortened V by 8 bases and J by 7 bases, and 15 bases separated the two germline ends. The CDR3 here is CASAKGQGNSPLHF. The CDR3 nucleotides are TGTGCCAGCGCTAAGGGACAAGGAAATTCACCCCTCCACTTT.

The sample holds a few counts of this clonotype. This chain connects TRBV28 to TRBJ2-1, with 8 positions matching TRBD2. The length of the CDR3 is 13 residues. The V gene end was trimmed by 6 bases and the J gene end by 9 bases; junction bases not matched to a gene: 7. CDR1 is MDHEN and CDR2 is SYDVKM in the germline V gene. The CDR3 coding sequence is TGTGCCAGCAGATTAGACAGCGGGGGTGAGCAGTTCTTC. As protein: CASRLDSGGEQFF.

This clonotype came up a few times. J is TRBJ2-7 and V is TRBV10-3; D gene unclear. There are 13 residues in the CDR3. The V gene lost 3 bases and the J gene lost 9 bases, with 15 bases spanning the gap. The germline V gene encodes CDR1 ENHRY and CDR2 SYGVKD. The CDR3 bases are TGTGCCATCAGTGACTCACAACCCCAATGGCAGTACTTC. Its protein product is CAISDSQPQWQYF.

This clonotype was found a few times. The chain has TRBV30 and TRBJ2-7, with TRBD1 matching over 10 bases. V shed 5 bases and J 4 bases; nucleotides not matched to a gene: 5. This CDR3 is built from 13 residues. Germline assignment: CDR1 GTSNPN and CDR2 SVGIG (reference sequence). Written as DNA, the CDR3 is TGTGCCTGGGGGACAGGGGTTGCGTACGAGCAGTACTTC. This sequence encodes CAWGTGVAYEQYF.